These 10 T cell receptor beta chains were sequenced from one sample in a study of blood T cell repertoires in COVID-19. The table came from immunoSEQ multiplex PCR; TCRdb's copy has only in-frame clones and leaves some out. This table holds more than 200,000 clones, about 80% found once. Sequencing was done on a sample of peripheral blood. The source of these receptors is a man at least 80 years old with acute or convalescent COVID-19.

The chain recombines TRBV15 with TRBJ1-1, with 7 nucleotides matching TRBD1. After removal of 3 bases from V and 4 bases from J, the junction contained 11 bases not matched to a gene. This CDR3 is built from 16 residues. The V gene's germline CDR1 is LNHNV and CDR2 YYDKDF (reference sequence). The CDR3 DNA sequence: TGTGCCACCAGCAGGATCGGGGACAGATTGAGCACTGAAGCTTTCTTT. Amino acids: CATSRIGDRLSTEAFF.

The rearrangement links TRBV19 to TRBJ1-5; possible D gene TRBD1, 5 bases. Per germline, CDR1 LNHDA and CDR2 SQIVND (reference sequence). Trimming stripped 2 bases from V and 6 bases from J, with 11 bases between. The length of the CDR3 is 14 residues. CDR3 coding DNA: TGTGCCAGTAGTATACGCAGGGATGTTCAGCCCCAGCATTTT. Its protein product is CASSIRRDVQPQHF.

As concerns this clone: The sample contains more than one DNA sequence encoding this CDR3. The chain combines TRBV2 with TRBJ1-5; 7 bases line up with TRBD1. The CDR3 contains 14 residues. CDR1 and CDR2 (germline): SNHLY, FYNNEI. With V trimmed by 4 bases and J by 2 bases, 2 bases remained unmatched. CDR3 sequence: CASSGDRGNQPQHF. CDR3 sequence (DNA): TGTGCCAGCAGTGGCGACAGGGGCAATCAGCCCCAGCATTTT.

This sequence joins TRBV30 and TRBJ2-1; 8 nucleotides agree with TRBD2. CDR1 is GTSNPN, CDR2 SVGIG, per germline (reference sequence). Trimming removed 1 base from V and 7 bases from J; junction bases left unmatched: 12. This CDR3 has 16 amino acids. The DNA for the CDR3 is TGTGCCTGGAGTGCCCGTCGAGCGGGAGCGGCTAATGAGCAGTTCTTC. It specifies CAWSARRAGAANEQFF.

A remark on this clone: Other DNA sequences of this sample code for an identical CDR3. This chain uses TRBV5-1 with TRBJ2-1; 8 bases are a match to TRBD2. There are 15 residues in the CDR3. V was clipped by 3 bases and J by 0 bases; unmatched bases: 2. CDR1 and CDR2 from the germline V gene are SGHRS and YFSETQ. The CDR3 here is CASSSSGGSYNEQFF. In DNA form, the CDR3 reads TGCGCCAGCAGCTCAAGCGGGGGCTCCTACAATGAGCAGTTCTTC.

This clone turned up a few times. The junction and the germline gene differ at one end; a read error may be behind it. The rearrangement uses TRBV7-9 and TRBJ1-4, with TRBD1 as a possible D gene (5 bases). CDR3 length equals 14 residues. Germline V gene data show CDR1 as SEHNR and CDR2 as FQNEAQ (reference sequence). The CDR3 region is CASSLGASNEKLFF. The CDR3 DNA is TGTGCCAGCAGTTTAGGGGCCTCAAATGAAAAACTGTTTTTT.

This clone has just a few counts. The rearrangement uses TRBV7-2 and TRBJ2-7; weak D call: TRBD1 (5 bases). Trimming removed 3 bases from V and 2 bases from J, with 14 bases in between. CDR3 length equals 15 residues. Germline V gene lookup returns CDR1 SGHTA and CDR2 FQGNSA. The CDR3 DNA reads as TGTGCCAGCAGCTTCAAAGGGGATACTACCTACGAGCAGTACTTC. Translated: CASSFKGDTTYEQYF.

J is TRBJ1-5 and V is TRBV7-9; no firm D call. The CDR3 length is 12 residues. Trimming left V 4 bases short and J 9 bases short, with 10 bases between. Per the germline V gene, CDR1 is SEHNR and CDR2 is FQNEAQ (reference sequence). For the CDR3, the DNA is TGTGCCAGCAGCTCCCTGGCTGGGCCCCAGCATTTT. Residues: CASSSLAGPQHF.

This clone was counted a few times. V gene TRBV6-2 or TRBV6-3 combines with J gene TRBJ1-2; D not resolved. This CDR3 has 17 residues. Trimming pared 0 bases from V and 0 bases from J, leaving 14 bases between. Looked up from germline, CDR1 is MNHEY and CDR2 is SVGEGT. The DNA for the CDR3 is TGTGCCAGCAGTTACTCCGCTCGTGGAGGTTCTAACTATGGCTACACCTTC. Encoded protein: CASSYSARGGSNYGYTF.

This sequence joins TRBV10-1 and TRBJ2-6; tentative D call: TRBD1 (6 bases). The CDR3 sequence is 18 residues long. Germline V CDR1 and CDR2: WNHNN, SYGVQD (reference sequence). Between the trimmed V and J ends, which lost 5 bases and 2 bases, there was a span of 19 bases. In DNA form, the CDR3 reads TGCGCCAGCAGTCCCAGAAGGGGGTCCATGGCTGGGGCCAACGTCCTGACTTTC. It codes for CASSPRRGSMAGANVLTF.